This T cell receptor beta chain was captured by sequencing in a study of identical twins. General study results and limits: Abundant beta clonotypes from cord blood bore fewer insertions; memory repertoires lacked this pattern. Invariant MAIT and iNKT cells could partly confound zero-insertion analyses.

The authors used template switching to add a universal primer site and gave cDNA unique molecular identifiers. TCRdb re-derived calls from the 5' RACE reads in MiXCR, one entry per CDR3 protein. The repertoire holds around 570,000 distinct CDR3 sequences, with 9% to 10% as singletons. Notes on this clonotype: Its matching antigen is unknown.

The germline CDR1 and CDR2 sequences are SGHRS and YFSETQ. The CDR3 spans 14 residues. Trimming left V 3 bases short and J 7 bases short, with 13 bases between. This same sample was also part of a study on yellow fever vaccine responses in identical twins.

Source material: PBMCs. V gene TRBV5-1 combines with J gene TRBJ1-4, with a tentative D call TRBD1 (6 bases). The sequence was collected from a woman between 18 and 29 years old in good health. The CDR3 is CASSCDRLTEKLFF. CDR3 in DNA: TGCGCCAGCAGCTGCGACAGGCTTACTGAAAAACTGTTTTTT.